Included here is one T cell receptor beta chain sequence, with context. Its matching antigen is unknown. Primed by a sample-barcoded 5' primer and a J-beta primer mix, a second PCR proceeded for 7 to 11 cycles. Carrying 12 random nucleotides, a template-switch adaptor labeled each individual cDNA molecule. TCRdb processed the 5' RACE reads anew with MiXCR; each CDR3 protein has one entry. The table records about 1.5 million distinct CDR3 sequences, 40% to 45% of them present only once. The data originate from a study of blood T cells in healthy people across ages. Study results and limitations: Observed TCR beta diversity per million T cells went down as age went up. This fall followed a roughly linear course with age.

CDR1 and CDR2 (germline): SEHNR, FQNEAQ (reference sequence). Trimming shortened V by 5 bases and J by 4 bases, and 14 bases separated the two germline ends. The CDR3 is made up of 15 amino acids. The genes are TRBV7-9 and TRBJ1-4; D uncertain. The sequence was obtained from a woman aged 18-29 years in good health. The sample comprised blood. CDR3: CASSPPLGSNEKLFF. DNA for the CDR3: TGTGCCAGCAGCCCCCCGCTAGGGAGTAATGAAAAACTGTTTTTT.